One and the same sample provided the 30 T cell receptor beta chains below, sequenced in a study of T cells after yellow fever vaccination. TCRdb itself ran the 5' RACE reads through MiXCR, one entry per CDR3 protein. In the table there are hundreds of thousands of distinct CDR3 sequences, 11% of which are singletons. Sequenced here: PBMCs, sampled on the day of the first yellow fever vaccination. Receptors originate from a man between 18 and 35 years old who received the YFV17D yellow fever vaccine.

The V and J genes are TRBV27 and TRBJ2-5, with D possibly matching TRBD2 (7 bases). Per germline, CDR1 MNHEY and CDR2 SMNVEV (reference sequence). Trimming pared 5 bases from V and 7 bases from J, leaving 20 bases between. This CDR3 has 15 residues. The CDR3 loop reads CASSRGGRGLGTQYF. Here the CDR3 DNA reads TGTGCCAGCAGTAGGGGGGGGAGGGGCCTAGGGACCCAGTACTTC.

The chain is built from TRBV20-1 and TRBJ2-7; possible D gene TRBD1, 5 bases. There are 12 residues in the CDR3. Germline assignment: CDR1 DFQATT and CDR2 SNEGSKA (reference sequence). Trimming left V 4 bases short and J 3 bases short, with 10 bases between. Written as DNA, the CDR3 is TGCAGTGCTAAGGGGATCAGCTACGAGCAGTACGTC. It translates to CSAKGISYEQYV.

This clonotype was recorded many times. The chain recombines TRBV7-2 with TRBJ1-1; D is undetermined. From germline, CDR1 is SGHTA and CDR2 FQGNSA. The V end lost 2 bases, the J end lost 0 bases, and 7 bases lay between the germline ends. The CDR3 spans 14 residues. This chain's CDR3 is CASSLYGLNTEAFF. The CDR3 coding sequence is TGTGCCAGCAGCTTATACGGCCTGAACACTGAAGCTTTCTTT.

This clonotype showed up just a few times. DNA for the CDR3: TGTGCCAGCAGCTTAGGCCCTGGGGGCGGAAGGTACGAGCAGTACTTC. As protein: CASSLGPGGGRYEQYF. The chain couples TRBV13 to TRBJ2-7; the D gene is possibly TRBD1 (6 bases). With 0 bases removed from V and 4 bases from J, the gap between germline ends came to 16 bases. The CDR3 loop spans 16 amino acids. Germline lookup yields CDR1 PRHDT and CDR2 FYEKMQ (reference sequence).

A few counts support this clonotype. J is TRBJ2-2 and V is TRBV5-1, with unresolved D. Trimming removed 0 bases at V and 6 bases at J, with 9 bases between. The CDR3 covers 14 residues. Looked up from germline, CDR1 is SGHRS and CDR2 is YFSETQ. CDR3 residues: CASSLGFGPGELFF. CDR3 bases: TGCGCCAGCAGCTTGGGATTCGGCCCCGGGGAGCTGTTTTTT.

This chain connects TRBV20-1 to TRBJ1-5; TRBD1 matches at 10 bases. The CDR3 is 13 amino acids. Per the germline V gene, CDR1 is DFQATT and CDR2 is SNEGSKA (reference sequence). The trim removed 5 bases at V and 6 bases at J, leaving 4 bases unmatched. CDR3 nucleotide sequence: TGCAGTGCTGGACAGGGGGAGGTTCAGCCCCAGCATTTT. Translating gives CSAGQGEVQPQHF.

In its sample, this clonotype was seen many times. The chain joins TRBV12-5 to TRBJ1-1; unclear D gene. This CDR3 is built from 13 residues. Germline V CDR1 and CDR2: LGHNT, FRNRAP. Trimming cost V 5 bases and J 3 bases, with 10 bases left between them. The CDR3 protein is CASGPRRYTEAFF. The CDR3 DNA sequence: TGTGCTAGTGGTCCCCGGAGGTACACTGAAGCTTTCTTT.

In its sample, this clonotype was seen a few times. The chain has TRBV7-8 and TRBJ2-5, with D unresolved. The CDR3 runs to 11 residues. Germline V gene sequence: CDR1 SGHVS, CDR2 FQNEAQ. V was trimmed by 3 bases and J by 5 bases, leaving 4 bases between them. In DNA form, the CDR3 reads TGTGCCAGCAGCTTCATGGAGACCCAGTACTTC. Translation: CASSFMETQYF.

The chain links TRBV5-4 to TRBJ2-3, with 13 bases matching TRBD2. Trimming cost V 4 bases and J 3 bases; bases outside gene matches: 5. Germline V CDR1 and CDR2: SGHNT, YYREEE (reference sequence). The CDR3 has 16 residues. As DNA, the CDR3 is TGTGCCAGCAGCAAACGGACTAGCGGGGGTACAGATACGCAGTATTTT. Translation: CASSKRTSGGTDTQYF. Combining the CDR3 with reference TRBV5-4 and TRBJ2-3 gives the whole variable domain ETGVTQSPTHLIKTRGQQVTLRCSSQSGHNTVSWYQQALGQGPQFIFQYYREEENGRGNFPPRFSGLQFPNYSSELNVNALELDDSALYLCASSKRTSGGTDTQYFGPGTRLTVL.

This clonotype occurred a few times. The rearrangement joins TRBV20-1 to TRBJ1-1; 7 bases are a match to TRBD1. The CDR3 covers 14 residues. V shed 2 bases and J 4 bases; nucleotides not matched to a gene: 7. Germline V gene data show CDR1 as DFQATT and CDR2 as SNEGSKA (reference sequence). CDR3 sequence: CSARNGRDSTEAFF. In nucleotides, the CDR3 is TGCAGTGCTAGAAACGGACGGGACAGCACTGAAGCTTTCTTT.

This clonotype came up many times. The chain uses TRBV7-2 and TRBJ1-1; the D is unclear. Germline CDR1 reads SGHTA; CDR2 reads FQGNSA. The CDR3 totals 14 residues. Deletions cut 4 bases from V and 1 base from J, with 10 bases between. The CDR3 region has the DNA TGTGCCAGCAGCTCCTCCAGGTGGAACACTGAAGCTTTCTTT. Residues: CASSSSRWNTEAFF.

This clonotype was detected a few times. The chain carries TRBV29-1 and TRBJ1-2, with 7 positions matching TRBD1. The junction had 12 bases not matched to a gene; V was cut back by 5 bases and J by 3 bases. The CDR3 is 15 residues long. Germline CDR1 and CDR2: SQVTM and ANQGSEA. Written as DNA, the CDR3 is TGCAGCGTTCTACCGCCGACAGGGCTCCACTATGGCTACACCTTC. Amino acid sequence: CSVLPPTGLHYGYTF.

This clonotype has a count of ten or more. A junction boundary mismatches the germline segment, possibly from a read error. The chain combines TRBV5-1 with TRBJ2-5; no clear D. CDR3 length equals 13 residues. Germline assignment: CDR1 SGHRS and CDR2 YFSETQ. The CDR3 here is CASSFGVQETQYF. For the CDR3, the DNA is TGTGCCAGCAGCTTTGGGGTCCAAGAGACCCAGTACTTC.

The V gene is TRBV6-2 or TRBV6-3, the J gene TRBJ2-1, with 10 bases fitting TRBD2. CDR1 is MNHEY, CDR2 SVGEGT, per germline. Trimming at V came to 5 bases and at J to 4 bases, leaving 11 bases not matched to a gene. The CDR3 is 17 residues long. The CDR3 spells CASSKLAGAEAYNEQFF. The CDR3 DNA follows: TGTGCCAGCAGTAAGCTAGCGGGGGCCGAGGCTTACAATGAGCAGTTCTTC.

This clonotype has more than one count but fewer than ten. This sequence joins TRBV7-9 and TRBJ2-1; D might be TRBD1 or TRBD2, each matching 5 bases. CDR1 and CDR2 from the germline V gene are SEHNR and FQNEAQ (reference sequence). V dropped 6 bases and J dropped 7 bases, with 10 bases sitting between them. This CDR3 is 12 amino acids long. The CDR3 region has the DNA TGTGCCAGCAGAGTTTGGGGGAATGAGCAGTTCTTC. Translated: CASRVWGNEQFF.

Only a few counts were recorded for this clonotype. V usage is TRBV28 and J usage is TRBJ2-7, with D uncertain. Germline loops: CDR1 MDHEN, CDR2 SYDVKM. V was shortened by 8 bases and J by 0 bases, with 11 bases between the two germline ends. This CDR3 has 13 residues. CDR3 coding DNA: TGTGCCAGCGGTTGGAGAAGCTCCTACGAGCAGTACGTC. Amino acid sequence: CASGWRSSYEQYV.

The CDR3 here is CASSLEDNTEAFF. The CDR3 nucleotides are TGCGCCAGCAGCTTGGAGGACAACACTGAAGCTTTCTTT. The chain uses TRBV5-1 and TRBJ1-1; D unclear. Germline assignment: CDR1 SGHRS and CDR2 YFSETQ. The CDR3 length is 13 residues. The V end lost 0 bases, the J end lost 2 bases, and 5 bases lay between the germline ends. The complete variable domain, with remaining parts taken from reference TRBV5-1 and TRBJ1-1, reads KAGVTQTPRYLIKTRGQQVTLSCSPISGHRSVSWYQQTPGQGLQFLFEYFSETQRNKGNFPGRFSGRQFSNSRSEMNVSTLELGDSALYLCASSLEDNTEAFFGQGTRLTVV.

This clonotype showed up just a few times. V and J are TRBV11-1 and TRBJ2-1, with 10 positions matching TRBD2. The CDR3 is 21 amino acids. Germline CDR1 and CDR2: SGHAT and FQDESV (reference sequence). The V and J ends lost 5 bases and 5 bases, in that order; junction bases with no gene match: 24. CDR3 DNA sequence: TGTGCCAGCAGCAAAACGGGACTAGCGCCACTAGCCGGAATAAATAACAATGAGCAGTTCTTC. Its translation is CASSKTGLAPLAGINNNEQFF. The variable domain in full, with the rest retrieved from reference TRBV11-1 and TRBJ2-1, is EAEVAQSPRYKITEKSQAVAFWCDPISGHATLYWYRQILGQGPELLVQFQDESVVDDSQLPKDRFSAERLKGVDSTLKIQPAELGDSAMYLCASSKTGLAPLAGINNNEQFFGPGTRLTVL.

This chain joins TRBV9 and TRBJ2-2; 8 bases align to TRBD1. Germline V gene data show CDR1 as SGDLS and CDR2 as YYNGEE. This CDR3 is 15 amino acids long. V lost 4 bases to trimming and J lost 7 bases; unmatched junction nucleotides: 9. The DNA of the CDR3 is TGTGCCAGCAGCACCTCAGGGGGCGTGGGCGGGGAGCTGTTTTTT. Translating gives CASSTSGGVGGELFF.

This clonotype was found a few times. DNA for the CDR3: TGTGCCAGCAATAATCGGGGCCAGCCCCAGCATTTT. This codes for CASNNRGQPQHF. The J gene is TRBJ1-5, the V gene TRBV27, with D perhaps matching TRBD1 (5 bases). The CDR3 has 12 amino acids. V was cut by 7 bases and J by 7 bases, with 11 bases left in between. Germline values: CDR1 MNHEY, CDR2 SMNVEV (reference sequence).

Turning to this clonotype: The junction shows a germline mismatch at one end, possibly a read error. J is TRBJ2-1 and V is TRBV4-1; 8 bases fit TRBD2. CDR3 length equals 11 residues. Germline lookup yields CDR1 MGHRA and CDR2 YSYEKL. The CDR3 protein is CASSQSGGTIF. In DNA, the CDR3 is TGCGCCAGCAGCCAAAGCGGGGGTACGATCTTC.

This clonotype was observed many times. This chain links TRBV5-1 with TRBJ2-3; no clear D. Germline values: CDR1 SGHRS, CDR2 YFSETQ. CDR3 size: 15 residues. V dropped 0 bases and J dropped 0 bases, with 8 bases sitting between them. CDR3 loop: CASSLVYHSTDTQYF. CDR3 DNA: TGCGCCAGCAGCTTGGTCTACCATAGCACAGATACGCAGTATTTT.

The gene calls are TRBV15 and TRBJ2-1, with TRBD2 identical over 11 bases. The CDR3 totals 15 residues. Germline values: CDR1 LNHNV, CDR2 YYDKDF (reference sequence). V trimming: 9 bases; J trimming: 0 bases; junction bases outside the gene matches: 4. The CDR3 DNA reads as TGTGCCACTAGCGGGGGGGCGGTCTCCTACAATGAGCAGTTCTTC. Translation: CATSGGAVSYNEQFF.

This clonotype showed up just a few times. The chain is built from TRBV4-3 and TRBJ2-5; D unclear. Germline loops: CDR1 LGHNA, CDR2 YSLEER. CDR3 size: 15 residues. V lost 2 bases and J lost 2, with 12 bases in between. The CDR3 DNA follows: TGCGCCAGCAGCCAATCCGTAAACACGCAAGAGACCCAGTACTTC. Its translation is CASSQSVNTQETQYF.

V gene TRBV5-5 combines with J gene TRBJ2-5; 11 bases fit TRBD2. V shed 0 bases, J shed 5 bases, and the junction held 12 bases outside the gene matches. The CDR3 sequence is 18 residues long. CDR1 and CDR2 from the germline V gene are SGHKS and YYEKEE (reference sequence). The CDR3 region has the DNA TGTGCCAGCAGCTTGGCCGGGACTAGCGGCCTTGTGGGGGAGACCCAGTACTTC. Translation gives CASSLAGTSGLVGETQYF.

The chain has TRBV20-1 and TRBJ2-1; weak D call: TRBD2 (5 bases). Per the germline V gene, CDR1 is DFQATT and CDR2 is SNEGSKA (reference sequence). Trimming stripped 1 base from V and 4 bases from J, with 14 bases between. The CDR3 totals 15 residues. CDR3 bases: TGCAGTGCTAGAGTGCTTATGGGGAGATACAATGAGCAGTTCTTC. This gives the protein CSARVLMGRYNEQFF.

The J gene is TRBJ1-6, the V gene TRBV5-4; D might be TRBD1 (5 bases). The CDR3 is 23 residues long. Germline lookup yields CDR1 SGHNT and CDR2 YYREEE (reference sequence). V was trimmed by 0 bases and J by 6 bases, leaving 34 bases between them. CDR3 in DNA: TGTGCCAGCAGCTTGGTGCGGTCCCGATCTGACTCCAGGACAAAAGAATTTAATTCACCCCTCCACTTT. Translating gives CASSLVRSRSDSRTKEFNSPLHF.

This clonotype was seen a few times. The CDR3 coding sequence is TGCAGTGCTAGAGTAGGGACAGGGATTACACCCCTCCACTTT. It yields the protein CSARVGTGITPLHF. V usage is TRBV20-1 and J usage is TRBJ1-6; TRBD1 matches at 9 bases. CDR3 size: 14 residues. Per the germline V gene, CDR1 is DFQATT and CDR2 is SNEGSKA (reference sequence). Unmatched junction bases numbered 6, after V lost 1 base and J lost 11 bases.

This chain connects TRBV20-1 to TRBJ2-1; 9 bases align to TRBD2. This CDR3 region has 17 residues. V dropped 5 bases and J dropped 0; count of bases not matched to a gene: 11. Germline lookup yields CDR1 DFQATT and CDR2 SNEGSKA (reference sequence). CDR3 sequence: CSARVSGGRSSYNEQFF. In DNA form, the CDR3 reads TGCAGTGCTCGTGTGAGCGGGGGGCGGAGCTCCTACAATGAGCAGTTCTTC.

The rearrangement links TRBV5-1 to TRBJ1-2; D is possibly TRBD1 (6 bases). Trimming took off 4 bases at V and 3 bases at J, with 16 bases between the two ends. The length of the CDR3 is 15 residues. Germline assignment: CDR1 SGHRS and CDR2 YFSETQ. The CDR3 sequence is CASSPSAGGHYGYTF. In nucleotides, the CDR3 is TGCGCCAGCAGCCCCTCGGCCGGGGGGCACTATGGCTACACCTTC.